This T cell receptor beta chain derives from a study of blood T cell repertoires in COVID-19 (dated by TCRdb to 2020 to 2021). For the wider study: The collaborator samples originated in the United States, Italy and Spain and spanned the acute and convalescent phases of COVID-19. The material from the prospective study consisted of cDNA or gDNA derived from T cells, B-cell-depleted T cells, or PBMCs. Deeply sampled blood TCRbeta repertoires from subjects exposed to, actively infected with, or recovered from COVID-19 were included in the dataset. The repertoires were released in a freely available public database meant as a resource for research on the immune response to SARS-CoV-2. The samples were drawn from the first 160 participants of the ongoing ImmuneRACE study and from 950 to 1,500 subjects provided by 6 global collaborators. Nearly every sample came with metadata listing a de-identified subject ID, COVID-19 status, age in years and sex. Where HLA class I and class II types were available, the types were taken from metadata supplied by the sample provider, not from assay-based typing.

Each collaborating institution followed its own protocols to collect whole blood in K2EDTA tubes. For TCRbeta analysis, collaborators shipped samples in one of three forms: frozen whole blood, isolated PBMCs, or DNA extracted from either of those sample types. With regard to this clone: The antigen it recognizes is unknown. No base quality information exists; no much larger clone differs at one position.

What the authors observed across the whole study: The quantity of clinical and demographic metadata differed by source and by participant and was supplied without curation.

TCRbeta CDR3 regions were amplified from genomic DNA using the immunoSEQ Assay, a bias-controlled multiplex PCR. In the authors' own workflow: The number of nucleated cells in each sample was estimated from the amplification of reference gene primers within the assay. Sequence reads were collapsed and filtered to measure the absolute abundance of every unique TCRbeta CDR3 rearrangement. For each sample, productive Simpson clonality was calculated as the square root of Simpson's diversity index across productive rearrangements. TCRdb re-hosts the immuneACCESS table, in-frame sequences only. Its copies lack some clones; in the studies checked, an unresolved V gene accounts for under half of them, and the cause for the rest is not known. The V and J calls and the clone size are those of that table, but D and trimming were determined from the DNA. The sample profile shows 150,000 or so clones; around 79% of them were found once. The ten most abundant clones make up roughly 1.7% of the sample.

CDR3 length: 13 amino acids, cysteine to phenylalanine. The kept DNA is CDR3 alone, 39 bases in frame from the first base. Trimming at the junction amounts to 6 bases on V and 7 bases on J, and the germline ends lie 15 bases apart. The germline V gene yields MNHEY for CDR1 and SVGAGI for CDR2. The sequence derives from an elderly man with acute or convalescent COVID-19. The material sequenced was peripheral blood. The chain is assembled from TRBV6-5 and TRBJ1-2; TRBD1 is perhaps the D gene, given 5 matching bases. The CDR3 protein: CASSPTGVGGYTF. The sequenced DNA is TGTGCCAGCAGCCCGACGGGGGTCGGTGGCTACACCTTC.